Below are 23 T cell receptor beta chains sequenced from a single sample in a study of shared clonotypes between healthy human individuals. Naive CD8 isolation took CD45RO-negative cells positively selected for CCR7 and excluded terminally differentiated effector memory CD45RA+ cells. Assay: immunoSEQ multiplex PCR; the TCRdb copy retains only in-frame clones and omits some. There are around 560,000 clones in the sample; 85% to 95% occur only once, and over 0.1% lies in the top ten. The specimen sequenced was naive CD8+ T cells sorted from blood. The receptors come from a woman younger than 45 in good health.

J is TRBJ2-5 and V is TRBV28; 7 bases map to TRBD1. Per germline, CDR1 MDHEN and CDR2 SYDVKM. The junction had 8 bases not matched to a gene; V was cut back by 2 bases and J by 5 bases. The CDR3 totals 15 residues. The CDR3 bases are TGTGCCAGCAGTTTAAGGTCAGGGGGAAGGGAGACCCAGTACTTC. As protein: CASSLRSGGRETQYF.

This clone was recorded once. This chain joins TRBV11-3 and TRBJ1-1; D gene uncertain. The germline CDR1 and CDR2 sequences are SGHNT and YENEEA. V was cut by 0 bases and J by 6 bases, with 26 bases left in between. The CDR3 extends over 19 amino acids. The CDR3 coding sequence is TGTGCCAGCAGCTTAGATGAAGGATGGCGGGAGAGGGTTGAGCCTGAAGCTTTCTTT. Its translation: CASSLDEGWRERVEPEAFF.

Concerning this clone itself: An end of the junction differs from the germline gene, which may be a read error. This sequence joins TRBV27 and TRBJ2-1, with 9 positions matching TRBD2. CDR1 and CDR2 from the germline V gene are MNHEY and SMNVEV (reference sequence). The CDR3 covers 17 residues. The CDR3 here is CASSLSPYGGRENERFF. The CDR3 DNA follows: TGTGCCAGCAGTTTATCCCCCTACGGCGGGAGGGAGAATGAGCGGTTCTTC.

CDR3 sequence: CASSSTTGSSYNEQFF. CDR3 DNA: TGCGCCAGCAGCTCCACGACGGGGAGCTCCTACAATGAGCAGTTCTTC. This sequence joins TRBV10-2 and TRBJ2-1; a weak D match, TRBD2 (5 bases). CDR1 WSHSY and CDR2 SAAADI come from the germline V gene. The CDR3 loop spans 16 amino acids. V dropped 6 bases and J dropped 0 bases, with 15 bases sitting between them.

The V and J genes are TRBV6-5 and TRBJ2-2, with unresolved D. Germline V gives CDR1 MNHEY, CDR2 SVGAGI. The CDR3 length is 15 residues. The ends were cut back, 0 bases at V and 7 bases at J, with 12 bases in the middle. For the CDR3, the DNA is TGTGCCAGCAGTTACTCTTGGGAATGGAACGGGGAGCTGTTTTTT. Translating gives CASSYSWEWNGELFF.

The chain has TRBV19 and TRBJ2-7; TRBD1 matches at 7 bases. There are 13 residues in the CDR3. The trim removed 6 bases at V and 6 bases at J, leaving 8 bases unmatched. In germline, CDR1 is LNHDA, CDR2 SQIVND (reference sequence). The CDR3 reads CASSLKGGREQYF. Written as DNA, the CDR3 is TGTGCCAGTAGCCTAAAAGGGGGCCGCGAGCAGTACTTC.

This clone came up once. This chain joins TRBV2 and TRBJ1-1, with a weak D call TRBD1 (5 bases). With 2 bases removed from V and 6 bases from J, the gap between germline ends came to 25 bases. CDR3 length equals 18 residues. Germline V gene lookup returns CDR1 SNHLY and CDR2 FYNNEI. CDR3 sequence: CASSERHDQGIVGPEAFF. CDR3 sequence (DNA): TGTGCCAGCAGTGAACGTCATGACCAGGGTATCGTTGGACCTGAAGCTTTCTTT.

V gene TRBV7-6 combines with J gene TRBJ2-2; 9 bases map to TRBD2. V lost 1 base, J lost 3 bases, and 15 bases stayed unmatched. The CDR3 is 20 residues long. Per the germline V gene, CDR1 is SGHVS and CDR2 is FNYEAQ. DNA for the CDR3: TGTGCCAGCAGCTTAGAGCCCCCCCAGGCGCGGGAGGGCCACACCGGGGAGCTGTTTTTT. Amino acid sequence: CASSLEPPQAREGHTGELFF.

Of note for this clone: The sample has other DNA sequences that encode this CDR3 too. This chain's CDR3 is CASSSGANVLTF. The CDR3 DNA sequence: TGTGCCAGCAGTTCTGGGGCCAACGTCCTGACTTTC. This rearrangement joins TRBV27 to TRBJ2-6, with no clear D. The CDR3 length is 12 residues. CDR1 is MNHEY and CDR2 is SMNVEV in the germline V gene (reference sequence). V gave up 4 bases and J gave up 2 bases, with 0 bases separating them.

V gene TRBV27 combines with J gene TRBJ1-2; 7 positions match TRBD1. Germline V gene sequence: CDR1 MNHEY, CDR2 SMNVEV (reference sequence). J lost 4 bases, V lost 5 bases, and 10 bases had no gene match. This CDR3 contains 15 residues. CDR3 bases: TGTGCCAGCAGTGCATCCGGGACAGAAGTCTATGGCTACACCTTC. It specifies CASSASGTEVYGYTF.

The J gene is TRBJ2-7, the V gene TRBV7-9; 7 nucleotides agree with TRBD1. With V trimmed by 10 bases and J by 0 bases, 3 bases remained unmatched. Germline CDR1 is SEHNR and CDR2 is FQNEAQ (reference sequence). The CDR3 loop spans 12 amino acids. The CDR3 sequence: CATGTDSYEQYF. For the CDR3, the DNA is TGTGCCACAGGGACAGACTCCTACGAGCAGTACTTC.

The chain links TRBV5-8 to TRBJ2-7; 7 bases fit TRBD1. CDR3 length: 15 residues. With V trimmed by 0 bases and J by 5 bases, 8 bases remained unmatched. Germline CDR1 SGHTS, CDR2 YDEGEE. CDR3 amino acids: CASSLVGQSFHEQYF. The CDR3 nucleotides are TGTGCCAGCAGCTTGGTGGGACAGAGTTTCCACGAGCAGTACTTC.

This sequence joins TRBV2 and TRBJ2-1, with TRBD2 identical over 11 bases. With V trimmed by 4 bases and J by 7 bases, 0 bases remained unmatched. This CDR3 contains 13 residues. CDR1 and CDR2 (germline): SNHLY, FYNNEI. The CDR3 region is CASSGLAGNEQFF. CDR3 nucleotide sequence: TGTGCCAGCAGTGGACTAGCGGGAAATGAGCAGTTCTTC.

The chain recombines TRBV27 with TRBJ1-1; the match to TRBD1 covers 9 bases. Germline assignment: CDR1 MNHEY and CDR2 SMNVEV (reference sequence). The CDR3 totals 14 residues. V dropped 3 bases and J dropped 5; count of bases not matched to a gene: 4. CDR3 amino acids: CASSLDRGWTEAFF. The CDR3, as DNA: TGTGCCAGCAGTTTGGACAGGGGTTGGACTGAAGCTTTCTTT.

The rearrangement uses TRBV5-5 and TRBJ1-4; the D gene is possibly TRBD1 (6 bases). CDR3 length equals 15 residues. CDR1 is SGHKS, CDR2 YYEKEE, per germline (reference sequence). The ends were cut back, 4 bases at V and 5 bases at J, with 15 bases in the middle. This chain's CDR3 is CASSPEGGLNEKLFF. The DNA of the CDR3 is TGTGCCAGCAGCCCGGAGGGGGGGCTAAATGAAAAACTGTTTTTT.

This chain uses TRBV2 with TRBJ1-2; no clear D gene. Germline assignment: CDR1 SNHLY and CDR2 FYNNEI. This CDR3 region has 14 residues. V lost 6 bases to trimming and J lost 4 bases, with 15 bases between them. The CDR3, as DNA: TGTGCCAGCAGCTTGGCACCGATGCTCTATGGCTACACCTTC. Translation: CASSLAPMLYGYTF. Complete variable domain (other parts from reference TRBV2 and TRBJ1-2): EPEVTQTPSHQVTQMGQEVILRCVPISNHLYFYWYRQILGQKVEFLVSFYNNEISEKSEIFDDQFSVERPDGSNFTLKIRSTKLEDSAMYFCASSLAPMLYGYTFGSGTRLTVV.

This clone showed up just once. The chain joins TRBV27 to TRBJ2-6; D may be TRBD1 or TRBD2 (5 bases each). CDR3 size: 15 residues. V lost 4 bases to trimming and J lost 0 bases, with 7 bases between them. Germline V lookup: CDR1 MNHEY, CDR2 SMNVEV (reference sequence). The CDR3 is CASSWGYSGANVLTF. The CDR3 DNA sequence: TGTGCCAGCAGTTGGGGGTACTCTGGGGCCAACGTCCTGACTTTC.

The CDR3 here is CASSVGESRPGELFF. The CDR3 DNA is TGTGCCAGCAGCGTAGGGGAGTCCCGCCCCGGGGAGCTGTTTTTT. V and J are TRBV9 and TRBJ2-2; possible D gene TRBD2, 5 bases. The CDR3 spans 15 residues. Trimming shortened V by 0 bases and J by 6 bases, and 12 bases separated the two germline ends. The germline V gene has CDR1 SGDLS and CDR2 YYNGEE. Combining the CDR3 with reference TRBV9 and TRBJ2-2 gives the whole variable domain DSGVTQTPKHLITATGQRVTLRCSPRSGDLSVYWYQQSLDQGLQFLIQYYNGEERAKGNILERFSAQQFPDLHSELNLSSLELGDSALYFCASSVGESRPGELFFGEGSRLTVL.

The chain links TRBV9 to TRBJ1-2; 8 positions match TRBD1. Germline CDR1 reads SGDLS; CDR2 reads YYNGEE. This CDR3 spans 14 amino acids. The V gene end was trimmed by 2 bases and the J gene end by 6 bases; junction bases not matched to a gene: 6. Here the CDR3 reads CASSVLTGAHGYTF. In DNA form, the CDR3 reads TGTGCCAGCAGCGTCCTGACAGGGGCACATGGCTACACCTTC.

The gene calls are TRBV4-2 and TRBJ2-5; 9 nucleotides agree with TRBD1. CDR1 is LGHNA, CDR2 YNFKEQ, per germline. This CDR3 is 15 amino acids long. V was pared by 1 base and J by 7 bases, with 7 bases of the junction left unmatched. Here the CDR3 DNA reads TGTGCCAGCAGCCAAGGGTTTGGGACAGGGATGACCCAGTACTTC. Encoded protein: CASSQGFGTGMTQYF.

The chain employs TRBV18 and TRBJ2-7; D is unclear. Germline assignment: CDR1 KGHSH and CDR2 LQKENI. Trimming removed 3 bases from V and 1 base from J, with 16 bases in between. The CDR3 loop spans 16 amino acids. CDR3 residues: CASSPPTGRNSYEQYF. CDR3 sequence (DNA): TGTGCCAGCTCACCCCCGACCGGACGGAATTCCTACGAGCAGTACTTC.

V is TRBV5-1 and J is TRBJ2-5, with 9 positions matching TRBD1. There are 14 residues in the CDR3. CDR1 SGHRS and CDR2 YFSETQ come from the germline V gene. The trim removed 3 bases at V and 3 bases at J, leaving 3 bases unmatched. The CDR3, as DNA: TGCGCCAGCAGCTCAGGGACAGGGAAAGAGACCCAGTACTTC. Translation gives CASSSGTGKETQYF.

The V and J genes are TRBV19 and TRBJ2-7, with D tentatively TRBD1 (6 bases). Looked up from germline, CDR1 is LNHDA and CDR2 is SQIVND (reference sequence). CDR3 length: 14 amino acids. The V end was cut by 3 bases, the J end by 1 base, with 10 bases between. The CDR3 DNA sequence: TGTGCCAGTAGTATCCCGGACAGATCCTACGAGCAGTACTTC. It translates to CASSIPDRSYEQYF.